This T cell receptor beta chain originates from a study of cytomegalovirus exposure and HLA in healthy donors. CDR1 and CDR2 from the germline V gene are SEHNR and FQNEAQ (reference sequence). The CDR3 is made up of 14 amino acids. The ends were cut back, 10 bases at V and 10 bases at J, with 25 bases in the middle. The PCR employed 60 Vbeta primers together with 13 Jbeta primers. Here immunoSEQ multiplex PCR was the method, and the copy in TCRdb shows in-frame clones only, minus some. This sample has roughly 120,000 clones; around 77% occur once, and the top ten carry around 3.5%. Study findings and constraints: The study listed approximately 170 cytomegalovirus-associated TCR beta chains. Clonal expansion was found to be greater in HLA-associated TCR beta chains than in equally common others in a later analysis.

Only one count was recorded for this clone. What it binds is unknown. This chain connects TRBV7-9 to TRBJ1-1, with a possible D match to TRBD1 (5 bases). The source material was PBMCs. This sequence originates from a human donor in good health. CDR3 coding DNA: TGTGCCACCGGGCTGGGGCAGGGTTTATCCGGAGCTTTCTTT. This gives the protein CATGLGQGLSGAFF.